This is a list of T cell receptor beta chains from one sample in a study of T cells in localized non-small cell lung cancer. Here immunoSEQ multiplex PCR was the method, and the copy in TCRdb shows in-frame clones only, minus some. Among roughly 40,000 clones, around 81% were seen once, and the ten largest hold less than 9.5%. The sample here was peripheral blood mononuclear cells, taken before any cancer treatment. The receptors stem from a male donor at least 60 years old with stage II lung adenocarcinoma. The CDR3 runs from the conserved cysteine through the conserved F or W. D genes are given only for firm matches. A clone size is listed for some rows: how often the clone was seen (once, few, many), or a class if it is expanded.

d_call,clone_size,j_call,v_call,cdr3_nt,cdr3_aa
TRBD2,-,TRBJ2-3,TRBV19,TGTGCCAGTAGTTCTAGCGGGAGGGATACGCAGTATTTT,CASSSSGRDTQYF
-,-,TRBJ1-4,TRBV10-3,TGTGCCATCAGTGAGGGGGATAGTGGGGAAAAACTGTTTTTT,CAISEGDSGEKLFF
-,once,TRBJ1-5,TRBV19,TGTGCCAGTAATCACAGGAGCAATCAGCCCCAGCATTTT,CASNHRSNQPQHF
-,-,TRBJ2-1,TRBV9,TGTGCCAGCAGCGTAGGGGGCGGTGAGCAGTTCTTC,CASSVGGGEQFF
TRBD1,-,TRBJ2-7,TRBV5-1,TGCGCCAGCAGCTTGGGCGGGACAGGCTCCTACGAGCAGTACTTC,CASSLGGTGSYEQYF
-,-,TRBJ2-7,TRBV7-9,TGTGCCAGCAGCTACGCGACAGGGGACTACTCCTACGAGCAGTACTTC,CASSYATGDYSYEQYF
-,-,TRBJ1-3,TRBV18,TGTGCCAGCTCCCTCGGGATGGCCTCGGACACCATATATTTT,CASSLGMASDTIYF
-,-,TRBJ1-3,TRBV7-6,TGTGCCAGCAGCTTAGGGATGGCAAGCTCTGGAAACACCATATATTTT,CASSLGMASSGNTIYF
TRBD1,-,TRBJ2-7,TRBV6-1,TGTGCCAGCAGTGCTGTCGGACAGGGGAGAGCCTACGAGCAGTACTTC,CASSAVGQGRAYEQYF
TRBD1,-,TRBJ1-1,TRBV6-5,TGTGCCAGCAGTTACGGGACAGGGGTCGCTGAAGCTTTCTTT,CASSYGTGVAEAFF
TRBD2,-,TRBJ2-3,TRBV9,TGTGCCAGCAGCCCCCGGATAGCGGGGGGGGGTACGCAGTATTTT,CASSPRIAGGGTQYF
-,-,TRBJ1-2,TRBV28,TGTGCCAGCAGTTCGGACCTACGTAGGGGCTACACCTTC,CASSSDLRRGYTF
-,-,TRBJ1-2,TRBV15,TGTGCCACCAGCAGAGTGACAGTCCCCTATGGCTACACCTTC,CATSRVTVPYGYTF
-,-,TRBJ2-1,TRBV7-3,TGTGCCAGCAGTTTAGGAGGGGTTGCCAATGAGCAGTTCTTC,CASSLGGVANEQFF
TRBD2,-,TRBJ2-5,TRBV7-2,TGTGCCAGCAGTCAGGCGCTAGCGGGAGGCGGAGAGACCCAGTACTTC,CASSQALAGGGETQYF
-,few,TRBJ1-5,TRBV6-5,TGTGCCAGCAGGAGGGAGGTCAATCAGCCCCAGCATTTT,CASRREVNQPQHF
TRBD1,-,TRBJ2-7,TRBV7-2,TGTGCCAGCAGCTTAAAACAGGGGTTTGCCGAGCAGTACTTC,CASSLKQGFAEQYF
-,-,TRBJ1-1,TRBV11-1,TGTGCCAGCAGCTTAGTACAAATGAACACTGAAGCTTTCTTT,CASSLVQMNTEAFF
-,-,TRBJ1-1,TRBV27,TGTGCCAGCAGTTCGGGGGGACGGACTGAAGCTTTCTTT,CASSSGGRTEAFF
-,-,TRBJ2-7,TRBV5-1,TGCGCCAGCACTACCGACCTTAACCTCTACGAGCAGTACTTC,CASTTDLNLYEQYF
TRBD1,-,TRBJ2-2,TRBV6-6,TGTGCCAGCAGTTACTCGGGACAGCGGACGACCGGGGAGCTGTTTTTT,CASSYSGQRTTGELFF
-,-,TRBJ1-2,TRBV18,TGTGCCAGCTCACCATCGAGCGCAGAGTTCTATGGCTACACCTTC,CASSPSSAEFYGYTF
TRBD2,once,TRBJ2-7,TRBV18,TGTGCCAGCTCAGTTTCGCGGGAGAATTACGAGCAGTACTTC,CASSVSRENYEQYF
-,few,TRBJ2-5,TRBV18,TGTGCCAGCTCACGAATTCCGGAGACCCAGTACTTC,CASSRIPETQYF
-,few,TRBJ1-3,TRBV5-4,TGTGCCAGCAGCTCACGGACGGACCGGGGGCCTGGAAACACCATATATTTT,CASSSRTDRGPGNTIYF
-,-,TRBJ1-6,TRBV30,TGTGCCTCCGGGAGTCAGGAGAGATCACCCCTCCACTTT,CASGSQERSPLHF
TRBD2,-,TRBJ2-2,TRBV6-4,TGTGCCAGTCGGCGCCTAGCGGGAGTTGCCGGGGAGCTGTTTTTT,CASRRLAGVAGELFF
TRBD2,-,TRBJ2-2,TRBV28,TGTGCCAGCAGTTTCACTAGCGTCTTGAACACCGGGGAGCTGTTTTTT,CASSFTSVLNTGELFF